Following are 21 T cell receptor beta chains from one sample sequenced in a study of response to subunit inactivated influenza vaccine. TCRdb reprocessed the RT-PCR reads via MiXCR and lists one record per CDR3 protein. This sample yields around 850,000 distinct CDR3 sequences, of which approximately 18% are seen a single time; 11% belongs to the top ten. The specimen was PBMCs from blood, collected less than 6 days after vaccination. These receptors originate from a man aged 50 to 60 who received an inactivated influenza vaccine.

This clonotype was seen more than once but under ten times. The chain uses TRBV10-3 and TRBJ1-2, with TRBD1 matching over 10 bases. The CDR3 has 14 amino acids. The germline gives CDR1 ENHRY, CDR2 SYGVKD. V was clipped by 5 bases and J by 4 bases; unmatched bases: 4. The CDR3 DNA sequence: TGTGCCATCAGTTCCGGGACAGGGGTCTATGGCTACACCTTC. Translated, it gives CAISSGTGVYGYTF.

V gene TRBV9 combines with J gene TRBJ2-1; D is perhaps TRBD2 (6 bases). V lost 0 bases and J lost 8, with 15 bases in between. Germline CDR1 is SGDLS and CDR2 is YYNGEE. The CDR3 has 15 amino acids. The CDR3 nucleotides read TGTGCCAGCAGCGTAGACGGGGGAATTGACGATGAGCAGTTCTTC. Translation gives CASSVDGGIDDEQFF. The full variable domain, completed using reference TRBV9 and TRBJ2-1, is DSGVTQTPKHLITATGQRVTLRCSPRSGDLSVYWYQQSLDQGLQFLIQYYNGEERAKGNILERFSAQQFPDLHSELNLSSLELGDSALYFCASSVDGGIDDEQFFGPGTRLTVL.

V usage is TRBV10-3 and J usage is TRBJ2-1, with D unclear. Germline V gene lookup returns CDR1 ENHRY and CDR2 SYGVKD. This CDR3 is 12 amino acids long. V was trimmed by 8 bases and J by 5 bases, leaving 10 bases between them. CDR3: CAIGPTNNEQFF. CDR3 sequence (DNA): TGTGCCATCGGCCCGACAAACAATGAGCAGTTCTTC.

Regarding this clonotype: This CDR3 fails to terminate in the conserved phenylalanine or tryptophan, so it likely reflects a read error. The V and J genes are TRBV12-3 or TRBV12-4 and TRBJ1-6; 8 bases align to TRBD1. V gave up 8 bases and J gave up 9 bases; unmatched junction bases: 6. The CDR3 has 13 amino acids. The CDR3 DNA follows: TGTGCCAGCGGACCAGACAGGGGTTCACCCCTCCACCTT. It is translated as CASGPDRGSPLHL.

The gene calls are TRBV27 and TRBJ2-1, with 12 bases aligning to TRBD2. V lost 7 bases and J lost 0; bases outside the gene matches: 13. In germline, CDR1 is MNHEY, CDR2 SMNVEV (reference sequence). The CDR3 runs to 19 residues. The DNA for the CDR3 is TGTGCCAGCACTAACTCAAGGACTAGCGGGGCATACTCCTACAATGAGCAGTTCTTC. Translation: CASTNSRTSGAYSYNEQFF.

The V call is TRBV5-1, the J call TRBJ2-7; TRBD2 might be the D (7 bases). This CDR3 is 14 amino acids long. Trimming pared 8 bases from V and 3 bases from J, leaving 18 bases between. CDR1 is SGHRS and CDR2 is YFSETQ in the germline V gene. The CDR3 nucleotides read TGCGCCAGTTCCGGCCCCGGGGGGCTCTACGAGCAGTACTTC. It yields the protein CASSGPGGLYEQYF.

The chain carries TRBV12-3 or TRBV12-4 and TRBJ2-5; 9 bases map to TRBD2. V trimming: 5 bases; J trimming: 2 bases; junction bases outside the gene matches: 12. The length of the CDR3 is 17 residues. The DNA for the CDR3 is TGTGCCAGCAGTGACCCCGCGGGGGGGCCTAATCAAGAGACCCAGTACTTC. Translation: CASSDPAGGPNQETQYF.

Only a few counts were recorded for this clonotype. This chain joins TRBV29-1 and TRBJ2-7; no firm D call. Germline V gene sequence: CDR1 SQVTM, CDR2 ANQGSEA. Trimming shortened V by 3 bases and J by 2 bases, and 11 bases separated the two germline ends. The CDR3 has 13 residues. The CDR3 coding sequence is TGCAGCGTTGATGCTGAGTCTGCCTACGAGCAGTACTTC. It is translated as CSVDAESAYEQYF.

This clonotype occurred a few times. J is TRBJ1-4 and V is TRBV20-1; weak D call: TRBD1 (6 bases). The CDR3 loop spans 11 amino acids. V dropped 3 bases and J dropped 7 bases, with 6 bases sitting between them. Germline CDR1 reads DFQATT; CDR2 reads SNEGSKA (reference sequence). The CDR3 sequence is CSASRGEKLFF. The DNA for the CDR3 is TGCAGTGCTAGCAGGGGTGAAAAACTGTTTTTT.

This clonotype showed up just a few times. The V call is TRBV20-1, the J call TRBJ2-1, with D hard to call. The V gene lost 7 bases and the J gene lost 7 bases, with 17 bases spanning the gap. This CDR3 comprises 13 residues. Germline CDR1 reads DFQATT; CDR2 reads SNEGSKA (reference sequence). CDR3 amino acids: CSVGRPGSNEQFF. The CDR3 DNA follows: TGCAGTGTTGGCCGGCCGGGCTCTAATGAGCAGTTCTTC.

This clonotype was seen a few times. The chain links TRBV6-5 to TRBJ2-7; D unresolved. The CDR3 totals 13 residues. Trimming cost V 2 bases and J 3 bases, with 8 bases left between them. Per the germline V gene, CDR1 is MNHEY and CDR2 is SVGAGI. The CDR3 coding sequence is TGTGCCAGCAGTTACGGCCAGTACTACGAGCAGTACTTC. Translation: CASSYGQYYEQYF.

The J gene is TRBJ2-1, the V gene TRBV4-2; 9 positions match TRBD2. The length of the CDR3 is 16 residues. Germline loops: CDR1 LGHNA, CDR2 YNFKEQ. The junction had 6 bases not matched to a gene; V was cut back by 0 bases and J by 6 bases. The CDR3 is CASSQEYRGRGNEQFF. The CDR3 region has the DNA TGTGCCAGCAGCCAAGAGTATCGCGGGAGGGGCAATGAGCAGTTCTTC.

The chain joins TRBV20-1 to TRBJ2-7; 10 nucleotides align to TRBD2. CDR1 is DFQATT, CDR2 SNEGSKA, per germline (reference sequence). The length of the CDR3 is 16 residues. Trimming cost V 7 bases and J 1 base; bases outside gene matches: 13. In DNA form, the CDR3 reads TGCAGTGTTCGGGGAAGCGGGAGGGCCGTGTCCTACGAGCAGTACTTC. This encodes CSVRGSGRAVSYEQYF.

This clonotype was recorded a few times. Mismatch with germline at one junction end may stem from a read error. J is TRBJ2-7 and V is TRBV28; no definite D call. The CDR3 runs 12 residues. CDR1 is MDHEN, CDR2 SYDVKM, per germline. DNA of the CDR3: TGTGCCAGCAGTTTCTTATCCTACGGGCAGTACTTC. The encoded protein is CASSFLSYGQYF.

There are many counts of this clonotype. The rearrangement links TRBV5-1 to TRBJ1-1; D is unresolved. Germline values: CDR1 SGHRS, CDR2 YFSETQ. This CDR3 has 15 residues. Trimming left V 1 base short and J 6 bases short, with 16 bases between. CDR3 in amino acids: CASSLQPPEGAEAFF. The CDR3 DNA reads as TGCGCCAGCAGCTTGCAACCCCCAGAAGGTGCTGAAGCTTTCTTT. Full variable domain (outside the CDR3, taken from reference TRBV5-1 and TRBJ1-1): KAGVTQTPRYLIKTRGQQVTLSCSPISGHRSVSWYQQTPGQGLQFLFEYFSETQRNKGNFPGRFSGRQFSNSRSEMNVSTLELGDSALYLCASSLQPPEGAEAFFGQGTRLTVV.

The chain joins TRBV7-2 to TRBJ2-3; 7 bases are a match to TRBD2. This CDR3 has 17 residues. Germline CDR1 is SGHTA and CDR2 is FQGNSA. V dropped 4 bases and J dropped 2; count of bases not matched to a gene: 12. CDR3 region: CASSSGLGRGYTDTQYF. In DNA form, the CDR3 reads TGTGCCAGCAGCTCGGGCCTAGGGCGGGGGTACACAGATACGCAGTATTTT.

The table lists this clonotype with many counts. The genes are TRBV6-6 and TRBJ2-5; D remains unclear. The J call may be incorrect, as the DNA end agrees better with TRBJ2-3. This CDR3 comprises 12 residues. The germline V gene encodes CDR1 MNHNY and CDR2 SVGAGI (reference sequence). The CDR3 nucleotides read TGTGCCAGCAGTTTGAGTCTGGAAACGCAGTATTTT. Protein sequence: CASSLSLETQYF.

This chain connects TRBV20-1 to TRBJ2-7; 9 bases are a match to TRBD1. The CDR3 length is 15 residues. Germline V gene lookup returns CDR1 DFQATT and CDR2 SNEGSKA (reference sequence). J was trimmed by 1 base and V by 5 bases; bases with no gene match: 9. The CDR3 DNA sequence: TGCAGTGCTTTAACCGGGACAGGGAGTTCCTACGAGCAGTACTTC. This codes for CSALTGTGSSYEQYF.

This clonotype was observed a few times. The rearrangement uses TRBV6-5 and TRBJ2-3, with 8 bases lining up with TRBD2. CDR1 is MNHEY and CDR2 is SVGAGI in the germline V gene. V dropped 2 bases and J dropped 6; count of bases not matched to a gene: 7. The CDR3 has 15 amino acids. The CDR3 DNA reads as TGTGCCAGCAGTTACAACGGGCGGGGGGCGGATACGCAGTATTTT. As protein: CASSYNGRGADTQYF.

This clonotype was counted a few times. This chain joins TRBV12-3 or TRBV12-4 and TRBJ2-7, with TRBD1 matching 10 bases. Germline trimming cut 6 bases from V and 2 bases from J; bases unmatched to any gene: 7. The CDR3 length is 15 residues. CDR3 DNA: TGTGCCAGCAGGGCGACCGGGACAGGGGCCTACGAGCAGTACTTC. Translated, it gives CASRATGTGAYEQYF.

This clonotype appeared a few times. The J gene is TRBJ2-7, the V gene TRBV5-5; D not certain. V gave up 6 bases and J gave up 2 bases, with 12 bases separating them. This CDR3 is 13 amino acids long. Germline lookup yields CDR1 SGHKS and CDR2 YYEKEE (reference sequence). The CDR3, as DNA: TGTGCCAGCAACCTCCCCCTAACCTACGAGCAGTACTTC. Translated: CASNLPLTYEQYF.